This TCR beta chain is drawn from a study of Graves' ophthalmopathy and Graves' hyperthyroidism. Findings and caveats of the study: Blood repertoires reportedly contained most expanded thyroid clonotypes above 0.001 frequency. The model flagged ophthalmopathy progression at approximately 70% sensitivity and 72% to 75% specificity.

Establishment of the diagnosis relied upon clinical symptoms, serum thyroxine, TRAb, thyroid ultrasound and orbital computed tomography. PBMCs were density-gradient isolated from roughly 10 ml fresh blood. As the template, RNA transcripts were used to amplify TCR beta CDR3 regions. HTBI primers served in a first-round RT-PCR, which a second-round multiplex PCR followed. TCRdb re-called the multiplex PCR reads with MiXCR, one entry per CDR3 protein. Of 150,000 or so distinct CDR3 sequences in the sample, approximately 38% were seen once. This clonotype was seen only once. Its target is unknown. CDR1 is MNHEY and CDR2 is SVGEGT in the germline V gene. V shed 2 bases and J shed 12 bases, with 17 bases lying between them. The CDR3 totals 13 residues.

This TCR was sampled from a woman between 40 and 50 years old with Graves' ophthalmopathy. The specimen was peripheral blood. The chain has TRBV6-2 or TRBV6-3 and TRBJ2-7; tentatively, D is TRBD2 (6 bases). CDR3 coding DNA: TGTGCCAGCAGTTACCCGCTATCGGGACTCTCGTACTTC. Its protein product is CASSYPLSGLSYF.